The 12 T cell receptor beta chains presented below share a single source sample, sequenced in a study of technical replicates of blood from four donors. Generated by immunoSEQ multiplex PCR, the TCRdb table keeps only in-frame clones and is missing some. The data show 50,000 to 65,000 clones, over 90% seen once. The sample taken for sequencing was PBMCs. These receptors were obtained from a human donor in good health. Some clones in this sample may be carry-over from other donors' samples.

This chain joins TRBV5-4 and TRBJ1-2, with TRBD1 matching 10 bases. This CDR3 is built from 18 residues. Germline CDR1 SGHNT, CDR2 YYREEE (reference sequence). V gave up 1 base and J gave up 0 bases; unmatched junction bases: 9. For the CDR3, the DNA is TGTGCCAGCAGCTTGCCGGGACAGGGGTACCATTCTAACTATGGCTACACCTTC. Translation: CASSLPGQGYHSNYGYTF. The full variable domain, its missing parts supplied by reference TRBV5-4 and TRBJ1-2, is ETGVTQSPTHLIKTRGQQVTLRCSSQSGHNTVSWYQQALGQGPQFIFQYYREEENGRGNFPPRFSGLQFPNYSSELNVNALELDDSALYLCASSLPGQGYHSNYGYTFGSGTRLTVV.

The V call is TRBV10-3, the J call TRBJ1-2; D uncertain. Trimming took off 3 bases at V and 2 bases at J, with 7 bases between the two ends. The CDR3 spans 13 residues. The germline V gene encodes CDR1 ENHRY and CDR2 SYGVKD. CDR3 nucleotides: TGTGCCATCAGTGAACAGCCAAACTATGGCTACACCTTC. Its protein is CAISEQPNYGYTF.

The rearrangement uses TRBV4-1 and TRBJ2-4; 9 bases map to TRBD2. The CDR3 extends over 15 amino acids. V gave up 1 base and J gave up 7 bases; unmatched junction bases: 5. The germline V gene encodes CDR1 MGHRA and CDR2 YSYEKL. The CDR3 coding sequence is TGCGCCAGCAGCCAAGGGGGCAGCGGGAGGAACATTCAGTACTTC. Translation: CASSQGGSGRNIQYF.

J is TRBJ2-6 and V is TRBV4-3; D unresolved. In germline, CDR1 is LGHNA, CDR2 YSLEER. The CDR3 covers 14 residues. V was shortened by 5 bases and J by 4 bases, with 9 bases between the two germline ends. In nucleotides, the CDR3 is TGCGCCAGCAGCACAGCCTCGGGGGCCAACGTCCTGACTTTC. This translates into CASSTASGANVLTF.

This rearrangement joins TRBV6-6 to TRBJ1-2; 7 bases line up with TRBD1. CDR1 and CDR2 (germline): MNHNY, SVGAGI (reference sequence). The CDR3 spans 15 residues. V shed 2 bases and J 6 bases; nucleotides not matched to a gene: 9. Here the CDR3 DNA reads TGTGCCAGCAGTTACGGTGGGGCAGGGGGTAATGGCTACACCTTC. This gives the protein CASSYGGAGGNGYTF.

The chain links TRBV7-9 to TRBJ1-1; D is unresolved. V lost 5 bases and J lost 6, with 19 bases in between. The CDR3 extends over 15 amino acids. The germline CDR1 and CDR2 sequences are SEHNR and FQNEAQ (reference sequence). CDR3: CASSLFGRSIPEAFF. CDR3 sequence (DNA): TGTGCCAGCAGCCTATTCGGTCGTAGTATCCCTGAAGCTTTCTTT.

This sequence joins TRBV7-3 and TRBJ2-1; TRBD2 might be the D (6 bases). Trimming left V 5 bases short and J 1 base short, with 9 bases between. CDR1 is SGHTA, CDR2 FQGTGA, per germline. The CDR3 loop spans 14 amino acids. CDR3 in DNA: TGTGCCAGCAGCCCAGGACTATCCTACAATGAGCAGTTCTTC. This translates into CASSPGLSYNEQFF. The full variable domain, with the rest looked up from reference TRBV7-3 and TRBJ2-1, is GAGVSQTPSNKVTEKGKYVELRCDPISGHTALYWYRQSLGQGPEFLIYFQGTGAADDSGLPNDRFFAVRPEGSVSTLKIQRTERGDSAVYLCASSPGLSYNEQFFGPGTRLTVL.

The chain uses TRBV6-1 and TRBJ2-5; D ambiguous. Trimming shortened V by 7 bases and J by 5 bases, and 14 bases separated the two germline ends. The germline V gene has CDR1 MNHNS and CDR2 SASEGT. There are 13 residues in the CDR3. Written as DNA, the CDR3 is TGTGCCAGCAATTTTCGAGGATTGGAGACCCAGTACTTC. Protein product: CASNFRGLETQYF.

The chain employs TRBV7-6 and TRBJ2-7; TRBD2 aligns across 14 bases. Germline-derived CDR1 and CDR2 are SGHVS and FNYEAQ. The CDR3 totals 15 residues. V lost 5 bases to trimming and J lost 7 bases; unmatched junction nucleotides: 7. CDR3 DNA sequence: TGTGCCAGCAGCATGGGACTAGCGGGAGTACGAGAGCAGTACTTC. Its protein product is CASSMGLAGVREQYF.

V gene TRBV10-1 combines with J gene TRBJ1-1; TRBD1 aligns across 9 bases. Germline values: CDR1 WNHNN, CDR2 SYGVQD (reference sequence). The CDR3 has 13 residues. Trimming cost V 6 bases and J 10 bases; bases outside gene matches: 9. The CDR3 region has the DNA TGCGCCAGCAGCGGGGGACAGGGCTTCGTAGCTTTCTTT. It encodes CASSGGQGFVAFF.

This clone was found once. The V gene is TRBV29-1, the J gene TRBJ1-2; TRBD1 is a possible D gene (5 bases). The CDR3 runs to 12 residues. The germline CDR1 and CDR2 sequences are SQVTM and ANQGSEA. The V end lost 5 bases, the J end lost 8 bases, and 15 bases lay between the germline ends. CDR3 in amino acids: CSVLSGGGGYTF. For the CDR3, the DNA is TGCAGCGTTTTATCCGGGGGTGGGGGCTACACCTTC.

The CDR3 reads CASSYETGFSNQPQHF. The CDR3, as DNA: TGTGCCAGTAGTTACGAGACAGGGTTCAGCAATCAGCCCCAGCATTTT. The J gene is TRBJ1-5, the V gene TRBV19; 7 nucleotides align to TRBD1. V dropped 5 bases and J dropped 1; count of bases not matched to a gene: 8. This CDR3 has 16 residues. CDR1 is LNHDA, CDR2 SQIVND, per germline (reference sequence).